This T cell receptor (beta chain) was sequenced in a study of T cell repertoires in aging, cancer and after chemotherapy. General study results and limits: In each cancer cohort, median generation probability increased across chemotherapy, suggesting thymic output rebounded.

A mixed TRB-A/B primer pool amplified rearranged TRB by multiplex touch-down PCR. Each CDR3 protein gets one entry after TCRdb re-called the multiplex PCR reads with MiXCR. The sample comprises 11,000 or so distinct CDR3 sequences, more than 20% of which are singletons, and approximately 2.1% rests with the top ten. This CDR3 contains 15 residues. V trimming: 4 bases; J trimming: 8 bases; junction bases outside the gene matches: 11. A word on this clonotype: Its antigen is undetermined.

TCR beta rearrangements were amplified from peripheral blood genomic DNA. This rearrangement joins TRBV12-3 or TRBV12-4 to TRBJ2-1; 7 bases align to TRBD2. Sequences were obtained from blood. This sequence originates from a human donor in good health. The DNA for the CDR3 is TGTGCCAGCAGTTGGGCCCCCGGGACTACCGATGAGCAGTTCTTC. Its protein product is CASSWAPGTTDEQFF.